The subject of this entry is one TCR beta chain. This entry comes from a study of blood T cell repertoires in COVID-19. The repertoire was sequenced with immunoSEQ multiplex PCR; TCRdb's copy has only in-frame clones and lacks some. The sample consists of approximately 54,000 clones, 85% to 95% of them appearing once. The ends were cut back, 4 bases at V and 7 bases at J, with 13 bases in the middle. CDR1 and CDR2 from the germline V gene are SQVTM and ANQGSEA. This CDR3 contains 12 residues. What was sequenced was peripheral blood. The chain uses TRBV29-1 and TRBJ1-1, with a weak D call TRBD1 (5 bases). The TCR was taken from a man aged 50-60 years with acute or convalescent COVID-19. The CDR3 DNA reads TGCAGCGTTGCGGGGGGTATGGGTGAAGCTTTCTTT. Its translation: CSVAGGMGEAFF.